This TCR beta chain appears in the sequencing data of a study of chemoradiotherapy in HPV16-positive cancers (dated by TCRdb to 2021 to 2024). General notes on the study: Using functional T-cell assays on cells from two HPV16-positive patients, the researchers defined candidate HPV-specific T-cell clones and common TCR motifs. The study set out to ask whether T-cell immunity against the HPV oncoproteins E6 and E7 changes over the course of chemoradiotherapy and whether that immunity affects survival. The candidate HPV-specific TCRs and motifs were subsequently tracked in TCR repertoires obtained from some 80 patients with HPV-related cancers.

Regarding this clone: Which antigen it targets is not known. Qualities for individual bases were not recorded, and no much larger clone is one base off.

Broad study findings and their caveats: Among HPV16-positive patients, expansion of HPV-responsive T cells during chemoradiotherapy was associated with better recurrence-free survival. Expansion of candidate HPV-specific clones and E7-related TCR motifs was observed in the tumor microenvironment during treatment, whereas no such expansion was observed for non-HPV-specific T cells. The functional definition of HPV-specific T cells came from only a couple of HPV16-positive patients, and the survival association was reported for HPV16-positive patients.

Because repertoires were sampled repeatedly during chemoradiotherapy, clonal expansion in the tumor microenvironment could be followed. The library was built by means of the immunoSEQ multiplex PCR assay. Imported from immuneACCESS, the table was reduced by TCRdb to in-frame sequences with V and J called. These copies leave out some clones; in studies compared against another copy, an unresolved V gene accounts for under half, and the cause of the remainder is not known. The sample table records about 32,000 clones; around 77% of these occur just once. The ten top clones hold roughly 3.8% of the sample. The CDR3 sequence holds 18 residues, the cysteine and phenylalanine included. The retained sequence is limited to the CDR3, 54 bases, with the frame set at the first base. The CDR1 and CDR2 encoded by the germline V gene (reference sequence) are LNHDA and SQIVND. The junction shows trimming of 5 bases on V and 2 bases on J, and the gene matches do not reach 6 bases of it.

The rearrangement combines TRBV19 with TRBJ2-2; 15 bases in between match TRBD2. The sequence came from a human donor with HPV-associated anogenital cancer. The sample consisted of blood, taken from a patient who underwent chemoradiotherapy. The CDR3 amino acid sequence is: CASSRGLAGGYNTGELFF. The DNA sequence is given as TGTGCCAGTAGTCGGGGACTAGCGGGGGGCTATAACACCGGGGAGCTGTTTTTT.